This T cell receptor beta chain appears in the sequencing data of a study of vaccination and CD4 T cells after COVID-19. Germline V lookup: CDR1 GTSNPN, CDR2 SVGIG (reference sequence). The V end was cut by 0 bases, the J end by 0 bases, with 8 bases between. This CDR3 comprises 14 residues. In regard to this clonotype: What it binds is not known.

General study results and limits: The researchers studied relatively few convalescent patients and omitted early post-infection timepoints.

Indicated treatment: approximately nine-day PBMC culture with coronavirus spike peptide pools or control peptides (ViraFEST assay). Culture proceeded for around ten days, and CD4+ T cells were then isolated by negative selection. The assay that was used to sequence DNA from cultured CD4+ T cells was the Oncomine TCR Beta short-read assay. TCRdb processed the PCR reads anew with MiXCR; each CDR3 protein has one entry. The sample gives about 6,500 distinct CDR3 sequences, roughly a sixth of which show up once; around 21% is in the top ten. The gene calls are TRBV30 and TRBJ1-1; D call uncertain. The sequence derives from a human donor who had recovered from COVID-19. Sequencing used CD4+ T cells from blood, cultured in vitro. CDR3 coding DNA: TGTGCCTGGAGTGTTCGGCTGTTGAACACTGAAGCTTTCTTT. Encoded protein: CAWSVRLLNTEAFF.